These 23 T cell receptor beta chains originate from one sample sequenced in a study of molecular identifiers for immune sequencing clone quantification. Each CDR3 protein is one row after TCRdb ran MiXCR on the PCR reads. In the table there are a few hundred thousand distinct CDR3 sequences, about 20% of which are singletons. Sequenced sample: naive CD8+ T cells from blood, with Jurkat cell RNA spiked in. Indicated subset: FACS-sorted CD8+CD4-CCR7+CD45RA+ naive T cells. Every receptor here comes from a human donor in good health. Some libraries in this study had Jurkat cell RNA spiked in.

This rearrangement joins TRBV9 to TRBJ2-1, with 7 bases lining up with TRBD2. Germline loops: CDR1 SGDLS, CDR2 YYNGEE. V gave up 4 bases and J gave up 3 bases; unmatched junction bases: 7. This CDR3 has 15 amino acids. The CDR3 sequence: CASSPGLGSYNEQFF. In DNA, the CDR3 is TGTGCCAGCAGCCCAGGACTAGGAAGCTACAATGAGCAGTTCTTC.

As to this clonotype: This may stem from a read error, because a much larger clone lies one nucleotide away. The V gene is TRBV19, the J gene TRBJ2-5; D perhaps matches TRBD2 (5 bases). From germline, CDR1 is LNHDA and CDR2 SQIVND (reference sequence). The length of the CDR3 is 16 residues. Trimming cost V 2 bases and J 0 bases, with 13 bases left between them. CDR3 in DNA: TGTGCCAGTAGTATACCGGGGAACAAGTACCAAGAGACCCAGTACTTC. Its translation: CASSIPGNKYQETQYF.

This clonotype was detected many times. V and J are TRBV27 and TRBJ1-1; D is unclear. Per germline, CDR1 MNHEY and CDR2 SMNVEV (reference sequence). The CDR3 consists of 13 residues. The ends were cut back, 6 bases at V and 2 bases at J, with 10 bases in the middle. As DNA, the CDR3 is TGTGCCAGCAGCCTGGACTTCAACACTGAAGCTTTCTTT. Translating it yields CASSLDFNTEAFF.

The J gene is TRBJ2-7, the V gene TRBV7-2; the match to TRBD2 covers 16 bases. CDR3 size: 19 residues. The germline V gene encodes CDR1 SGHTA and CDR2 FQGNSA. V shed 5 bases and J 0 bases; nucleotides not matched to a gene: 10. The CDR3 DNA reads TGTGCCAGCAGCCCGGGACTAGCGGGAGGGCCGGCGAGCTCCTACGAGCAGTACTTC. Protein product: CASSPGLAGGPASSYEQYF.

On this clonotype: This may stem from a read error, because a much larger clone lies one nucleotide away. The chain couples TRBV7-9 to TRBJ2-7; 7 bases agree with TRBD1. From germline, CDR1 is SEHNR and CDR2 FQNEAQ (reference sequence). V was clipped by 5 bases and J by 9 bases; unmatched bases: 10. The CDR3 covers 13 residues. The CDR3 here is CASSPGQVVGQYF. As DNA, the CDR3 is TGTGCCAGCAGCCCTGGACAGGTGGTTGGGCAGTACTTC.

The V and J genes are TRBV4-3 and TRBJ2-1; 7 bases are a match to TRBD2. The CDR3 extends over 13 amino acids. Germline trimming cut 8 bases from V and 8 bases from J; bases unmatched to any gene: 9. Germline CDR1 is LGHNA and CDR2 is YSLEER. The CDR3 loop is CASGGGVFDEQFF. CDR3 DNA: TGCGCCAGCGGGGGGGGGGTGTTCGATGAGCAGTTCTTC.

The rearrangement joins TRBV20-1 to TRBJ2-1; D might be TRBD2 (5 bases). CDR1 and CDR2 (germline): DFQATT, SNEGSKA (reference sequence). CDR3 length: 15 residues. V gave up 0 bases and J gave up 8 bases, with 17 bases separating them. The CDR3 region has the DNA TGCAGTGCTAGAGAGCCTAGTGGGAGTCTCCATGAGCAGTTCTTC. Amino acids: CSAREPSGSLHEQFF.

Turning to this clonotype: This sequence may be a read error, since a much larger clone differs from it by one base. The chain links TRBV4-1 to TRBJ2-2; D assignment may be TRBD1 or TRBD2 (6 bases each). Germline V lookup: CDR1 MGHRA, CDR2 YSYEKL. The CDR3 has 17 amino acids. CDR3 in DNA: TGCGCCAGCAGCCAAGATTGGATCCAGGGGAGGACCGGGGAGCTGCTTTTT. Amino acid sequence: CASSQDWIQGRTGELLF.

As for this clonotype: This may be a read error, as it is one base from a much larger clone. The chain joins TRBV29-1 to TRBJ1-1; no reliable D call. Germline values: CDR1 SQVTM, CDR2 ANQGSEA. The CDR3 covers 11 residues. Trimming pared 7 bases from V and 5 bases from J, leaving 11 bases between. The CDR3 spells CSAAGSTEAFF. The CDR3 coding sequence is TGCAGCGCTGCGGGGAGTACTGAAGCTTTCTTT.

The CDR3 coding sequence is TGCGCCAGCAGCCTAAGCCAATGGACTGAAGCTTTCTTT. It yields the protein CASSLSQWTEAFF. V and J are TRBV4-1 and TRBJ1-1; D remains ambiguous. Germline V CDR1 and CDR2: MGHRA, YSYEKL. The CDR3 is 13 amino acids. V lost 4 bases and J 5 bases, leaving 11 bases between the germline ends.

Many counts were recorded for this clonotype. This sequence joins TRBV11-2 and TRBJ2-3; 10 bases fit TRBD2. Germline assignment: CDR1 SGHAT and CDR2 FQNNGV. Trimming removed 4 bases from V and 4 bases from J; junction bases left unmatched: 5. CDR3 length equals 15 residues. The CDR3 DNA reads as TGTGCCAGCAGCTCTAGCGGGGGAACCTCAGATACGCAGTATTTT. Residues: CASSSSGGTSDTQYF.

This clonotype was picked up a small number of times. This sequence joins TRBV27 and TRBJ2-2, with D uncertain. V was clipped by 6 bases and J by 5 bases, with 13 bases between them. Germline V gene sequence: CDR1 MNHEY, CDR2 SMNVEV (reference sequence). The CDR3 is made up of 14 amino acids. CDR3 DNA sequence: TGTGCCAGCAGCCGAACCCCAGTAACCGGGGAGCTGTTTTTT. Protein product: CASSRTPVTGELFF.

Details on this clonotype: A much more abundant neighbour one base away suggests this may be a read error. The rearrangement links TRBV29-1 to TRBJ2-5; no firm D call. The V gene's germline CDR1 is SQVTM and CDR2 ANQGSEA. The CDR3 covers 13 residues. The CDR3 nucleotides read TGCAGCGCCGCTCCGGCGTACCACGAGACCCAGTACTTC. Translation: CSAAPAYHETQYF.

For this clonotype: Likely a read error: the CDR3 ends without its conserved phenylalanine or tryptophan. The chain couples TRBV5-4 to TRBJ2-7; TRBD1 matches at 10 bases. Germline trimming cut 4 bases from V and 5 bases from J; bases unmatched to any gene: 6. CDR3 size: 14 residues. Germline-derived CDR1 and CDR2 are SGHNT and YYREEE (reference sequence). DNA of the CDR3: TGTGCCAGCAGCCCGGGGACAGGGGCCCACGAGCAGTACCTC. Amino acid sequence: CASSPGTGAHEQYL.

This clonotype was seen more than once but under ten times. The CDR3 loop is CASSQEFTFGLAERGETQYF. In DNA form, the CDR3 reads TGTGCCAGCAGCCAAGAGTTTACGTTCGGACTAGCGGAAAGGGGTGAGACCCAGTACTTC. The chain couples TRBV3-1 to TRBJ2-5, with 10 bases lining up with TRBD2. Looked up from germline, CDR1 is LGHDT and CDR2 is YNNKEL (reference sequence). The CDR3 covers 20 residues. V gave up 0 bases and J gave up 5 bases; unmatched junction bases: 18.

On this clonotype itself: Possible read error: a much larger clone is one base away. The V and J genes are TRBV27 and TRBJ2-7; 7 bases agree with TRBD2. The CDR3 covers 14 residues. CDR1 and CDR2 from the germline V gene are MNHEY and SMNVEV (reference sequence). V was clipped by 5 bases and J by 5 bases; unmatched bases: 9. This CDR3 is CASSEAGRMNEQYF. The CDR3 DNA reads as TGTGCCAGCAGTGAAGCGGGACGGATGAACGAGCAGTACTTC.

This clonotype was observed once. The CDR3 end shows no conserved phenylalanine or tryptophan, and so a read error is likely. The chain employs TRBV7-6 and TRBJ2-7; 12 nucleotides align to TRBD2. This CDR3 has 17 amino acids. Germline assignment: CDR1 SGHVS and CDR2 FNYEAQ. V was pared by 5 bases and J by 0 bases, with 8 bases of the junction left unmatched. Here the CDR3 DNA reads TGTGCCAGCAGCACTCCTAGCGGGGGGGGAAGCTCCTACGAGCAGTACCTC. Translating it yields CASSTPSGGGSSYEQYL.

As to this clonotype: A much larger clonotype is one base distant, so this may be a read error. The chain carries TRBV9 and TRBJ1-1; D call uncertain. Germline V gives CDR1 SGDLS, CDR2 YYNGEE. This CDR3 contains 16 residues. V was clipped by 4 bases and J by 3 bases, with 19 bases between them. The CDR3 nucleotides read TGTGCCAGCAGCCCTATACCCGAAGAACTGGACACTGAAGCTTTCTTT. It yields the protein CASSPIPEELDTEAFF.

This clonotype was detected ten times or more. V is TRBV4-3 and J is TRBJ1-2, with D perhaps TRBD1 (5 bases). V dropped 4 bases and J dropped 4 bases, with 7 bases sitting between them. Germline V gene lookup returns CDR1 LGHNA and CDR2 YSLEER. The CDR3 is 12 residues long. The DNA of the CDR3 is TGCGCCAGCAGCCCAACAGGCTATGGCTACACCTTC. This gives the protein CASSPTGYGYTF.

A note on this clonotype: It may be a read error: a sequence one base away is much more abundant. The V call is TRBV7-6, the J call TRBJ1-1, with TRBD1 as a possible D gene (5 bases). V lost 0 bases to trimming and J lost 1 base, with 18 bases between them. Germline values: CDR1 SGHVS, CDR2 FNYEAQ. CDR3 length: 18 residues. The CDR3 bases are TGTGCCAGCAGCTTAGCTCGGACATGGGGCCCTCAGAACACTGAAGCTTTCTTT. Amino acids: CASSLARTWGPQNTEAFF.

This clonotype has more than one count but fewer than ten. The V call is TRBV5-1, the J call TRBJ2-5, with 7 bases fitting TRBD1. The J segment lost 4 bases and the V segment lost 4 bases, leaving 7 bases of the junction unmatched. CDR1 and CDR2 (germline): SGHRS, YFSETQ. This CDR3 spans 14 amino acids. The DNA for the CDR3 is TGCGCCAGCAGCCTTGACAGGGTGGGAGAGACCCAGTACTTC. It is translated as CASSLDRVGETQYF. The full variable domain, in which reference TRBV5-1 and TRBJ2-5 provide the parts outside the CDR3, is KAGVTQTPRYLIKTRGQQVTLSCSPISGHRSVSWYQQTPGQGLQFLFEYFSETQRNKGNFPGRFSGRQFSNSRSEMNVSTLELGDSALYLCASSLDRVGETQYFGPGTRLLVL.

This clonotype was seen many times. This CDR3 is CSVVGSPNTGELFF. The CDR3 DNA follows: TGCAGCGTTGTAGGGAGTCCGAACACCGGGGAGCTGTTTTTT. This sequence joins TRBV29-1 and TRBJ2-2; weak D call: TRBD2 (5 bases). V was pared by 4 bases and J by 0 bases, with 9 bases between. CDR3 size: 14 residues. The V gene's germline CDR1 is SQVTM and CDR2 ANQGSEA.

V and J are TRBV4-1 and TRBJ2-5; D is ambiguous. CDR3 length: 14 residues. V was clipped by 1 base and J by 2 bases, with 8 bases between them. CDR1 is MGHRA, CDR2 YSYEKL, per germline. CDR3 nucleotide sequence: TGCGCCAGCAGCCAAGGCGCAGGTCAAGAGACCCAGTACTTC. The encoded protein is CASSQGAGQETQYF.